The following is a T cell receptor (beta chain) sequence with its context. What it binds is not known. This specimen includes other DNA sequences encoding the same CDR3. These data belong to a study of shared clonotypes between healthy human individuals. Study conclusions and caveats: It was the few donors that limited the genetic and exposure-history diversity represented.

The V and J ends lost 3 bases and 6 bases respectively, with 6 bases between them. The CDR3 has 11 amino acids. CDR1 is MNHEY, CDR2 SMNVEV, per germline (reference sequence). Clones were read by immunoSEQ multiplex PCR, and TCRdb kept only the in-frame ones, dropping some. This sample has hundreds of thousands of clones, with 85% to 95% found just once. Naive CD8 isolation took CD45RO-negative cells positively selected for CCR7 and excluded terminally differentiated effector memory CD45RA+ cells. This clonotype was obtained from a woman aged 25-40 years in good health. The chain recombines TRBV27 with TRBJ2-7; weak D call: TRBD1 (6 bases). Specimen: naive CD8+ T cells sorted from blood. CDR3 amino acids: CASSFRGEQYF. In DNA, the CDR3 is TGTGCCAGCAGTTTCAGGGGCGAGCAGTACTTC.